This note documents a single TCR beta chain sequence. The record originates from a study of siplizumab effects on memory and regulatory T cells. V gave up 2 bases and J gave up 5 bases, with 9 bases separating them. CDR1 is MGHDK and CDR2 is SYGVNS in the germline V gene. This CDR3 spans 13 amino acids. The data were produced by immunoSEQ multiplex PCR, yet TCRdb's version contains in-frame clones alone and is incomplete. This table has about 87,000 clones, 85% to 90% appearing once. This clonotype originated in a human donor in good health. Sequencing was done on a sample of CD4+ T cells sorted from blood. This chain joins TRBV25-1 and TRBJ2-5, with D unclear. CDR3 DNA: TGTGCCAGCAGTGAAACCGCTCGCGAGACCCAGTACTTC. Its translation: CASSETARETQYF.